These T cell receptor beta chains were read from a single sample in a study of molecular identifiers for immune sequencing clone quantification. TCRdb independently ran MiXCR on the PCR reads; one entry per CDR3 protein. Among fewer than 350,000 distinct CDR3 sequences listed, roughly a quarter were seen once. Input material: naive CD8+ T cells from blood, with Jurkat cell RNA spiked in. The receptors were sampled from a human donor in good health. Some libraries in this study had Jurkat cell RNA spiked in. The conserved cysteine and the conserved F or W are not part of the CDR3 here. Where a row states a size, it is once, few, many or the class of an expanded clone; other rows omit it.

TRBV7-9	.	TRBJ2-5	ASSHSARETQY
TRBV5-1	few	TRBJ2-5	ASSSLETDMQETQY
TRBV7-6	.	TRBJ2-3	ASSVSGGFRYAQY
TRBV14	many	TRBJ2-5	ASSQDRSWGQETQY
TRBV7-9	few	TRBJ2-3	ASSLDLGFVADTQY
TRBV7-6	once	TRBJ2-1	ASSQGPEQS
TRBV28	.	TRBJ2-7	ASGDIRAPAGELY
TRBV19	.	TRBJ2-5	ARSQGLETQY
TRBV4-3	many	TRBJ1-1	ASSQVSENTEAF
TRBV9	many	TRBJ1-5	ASSVGVSNQPQH
TRBV7-2	.	TRBJ2-2	ASSPVAGNTEELF
TRBV7-2	.	TRBJ2-3	ASSLGAGDPSQY
TRBV27	.	TRBJ1-4	ASSSYLGSNEKLF
TRBV7-6	few	TRBJ2-5	ASGNRAETQY
TRBV7-9	many	TRBJ2-6	ASSLVPQHHGANVLT
TRBV29-1	.	TRBJ1-1	SVEKENTEAF
TRBV5-1	.	TRBJ2-5	ASSFTKTSGEETQY
TRBV2	many	TRBJ1-5	ASSEPFGGTQPQH
TRBV4-1	few	TRBJ2-1	ASSQLRGTSYNEQF
TRBV18	many	TRBJ1-5	ASSPSVNQPQH
TRBV7-3	.	TRBJ2-3	ASSPEGGDTDTQY
TRBV11-2	.	TRBJ2-1	ASSSLTDLFRNEQF
TRBV28	many	TRBJ2-5	ASSPSPDRIVTQY
TRBV2	.	TRBJ2-5	ASTSDKETQY
TRBV28	.	TRBJ2-3	ASSWGETGD
TRBV11-2	many	TRBJ2-1	ASSLDWGNEQF
TRBV30	many	TRBJ2-7	ATLSPGNEQY
TRBV9	few	TRBJ2-2	ASSARGGSNTGELF
TRBV5-1	many	TRBJ1-1	ASSPGTGFSEAF
TRBV7-9	few	TRBJ2-1	ASSLSGGGNEQF
TRBV4-1	many	TRBJ2-7	ASSQPGREQY
TRBV7-9	many	TRBJ2-6	ASSPPTSFGFGANVLT
TRBV12-3/TRBV12-4	many	TRBJ1-5	ASSLHRLGGPDQPQH
TRBV6-5	many	TRBJ1-1	ASSWGSEAF
TRBV27	many	TRBJ2-3	ASSLVGGADTQY
TRBV29-1	few	TRBJ2-5	SVLGQQETQY
TRBV27	few	TRBJ2-5	ASSYTDRGPMAQY
TRBV5-6	.	TRBJ1-6	ASSNWRQGIYSPLH
TRBV28	many	TRBJ2-7	ASSLGQGQAYEQY
TRBV27	.	TRBJ1-5	ASSPLGPSNQPQH
TRBV24-1	few	TRBJ2-2	ATSDSGLAGELF